The sequence of this T cell receptor beta chain was determined in a study of CD4 T cells in relation to SARS-CoV-2 and coronaviruses. Study-wide points: Samples before the pandemic and after infection were not matched within any donor. No crossreactivity against non-spike viral proteins was tested here.

The protocol was immunoSEQ multiplex PCR, while the TCRdb copy is restricted to in-frame clones and leaves out a portion. Of 60,000 or so clones in the sample, 94% were seen once. The unexposed donors gave CD4+ T cells in about 2011-2019, prior to COVID-19. V dropped 3 bases and J dropped 0 bases, with 9 bases sitting between them. CDR3 length: 15 amino acids. Looked up from germline, CDR1 is MGHDK and CDR2 is SYGVNS. In the case of this clone: What it binds is unknown.

V gene TRBV25-1 combines with J gene TRBJ2-1; D remains ambiguous. The sequence derives from a human donor in good health. Sequencing used naive CD4+ T cells from PBMCs. Subset specified: naive CD4+ T cells isolated by negative enrichment. The CDR3 here is CASSDPGSSYNEQFF. The CDR3 bases are TGTGCCAGCAGTGACCCAGGTAGCTCCTACAATGAGCAGTTCTTC.